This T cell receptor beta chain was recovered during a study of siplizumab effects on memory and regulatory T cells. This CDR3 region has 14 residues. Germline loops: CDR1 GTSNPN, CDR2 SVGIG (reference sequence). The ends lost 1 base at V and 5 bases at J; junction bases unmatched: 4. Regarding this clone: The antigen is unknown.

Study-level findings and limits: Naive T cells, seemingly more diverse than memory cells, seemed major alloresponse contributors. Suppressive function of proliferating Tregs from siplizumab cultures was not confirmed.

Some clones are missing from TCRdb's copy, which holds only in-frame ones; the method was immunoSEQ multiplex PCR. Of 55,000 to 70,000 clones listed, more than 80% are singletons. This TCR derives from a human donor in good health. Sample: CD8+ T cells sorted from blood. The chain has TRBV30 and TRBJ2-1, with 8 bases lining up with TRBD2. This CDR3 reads CAWSDGRADNEQFF. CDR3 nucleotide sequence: TGTGCCTGGAGTGACGGGAGGGCCGACAATGAGCAGTTCTTC.